By sample share, the clone carrying this TCR beta chain is medium-sized. Seattle's enrolled individuals joined amid active infection and were then monitored longitudinally. The sample is drawn from a study of blood T cell repertoires in COVID-19. Here immunoSEQ multiplex PCR was the method, and the copy in TCRdb shows in-frame clones only, minus some. The sample includes around 70,000 clones, roughly 80% of them seen just once. The source of this sequence is a man aged 50 or older with COVID-19, enrolled during active disease. The sequenced material came from peripheral blood.

In DNA form, the CDR3 reads TGTGCCAGCAGTCACACAGGGGGCCTCAGCCTCCACTCCTACGAGCAGTACTTC. This codes for CASSHTGGLSLHSYEQYF. The rearrangement joins TRBV27 to TRBJ2-7; 9 positions match TRBD1. Germline loops: CDR1 MNHEY, CDR2 SMNVEV (reference sequence). The CDR3 is made up of 18 amino acids. V dropped 5 bases and J dropped 0; count of bases not matched to a gene: 14.